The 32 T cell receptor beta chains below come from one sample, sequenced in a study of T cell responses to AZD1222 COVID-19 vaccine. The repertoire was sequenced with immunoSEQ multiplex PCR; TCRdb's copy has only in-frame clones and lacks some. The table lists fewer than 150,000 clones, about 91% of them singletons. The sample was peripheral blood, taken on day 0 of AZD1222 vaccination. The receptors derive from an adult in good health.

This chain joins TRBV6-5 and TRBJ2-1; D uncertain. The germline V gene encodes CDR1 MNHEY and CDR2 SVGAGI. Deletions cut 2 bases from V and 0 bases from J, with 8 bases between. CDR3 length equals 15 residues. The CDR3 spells CASSYGLSSYNEQFF. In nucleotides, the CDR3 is TGTGCCAGCAGTTACGGCCTAAGCTCCTACAATGAGCAGTTCTTC.

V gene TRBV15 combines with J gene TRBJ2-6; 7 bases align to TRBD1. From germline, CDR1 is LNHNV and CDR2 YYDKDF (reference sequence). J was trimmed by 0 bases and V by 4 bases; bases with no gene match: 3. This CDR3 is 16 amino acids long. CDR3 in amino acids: CATSTGQDSGANVLTF. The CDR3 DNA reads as TGTGCCACCAGCACCGGACAGGACTCTGGGGCCAACGTCCTGACTTTC. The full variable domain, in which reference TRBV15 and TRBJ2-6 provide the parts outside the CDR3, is DAMVIQNPRYQVTQFGKPVTLSCSQTLNHNVMYWYQQKSSQAPKLLFHYYDKDFNNEADTPDNFQSRRPNTSFCFLDIRSPGLGDTAMYLCATSTGQDSGANVLTFGAGSRLTVL.

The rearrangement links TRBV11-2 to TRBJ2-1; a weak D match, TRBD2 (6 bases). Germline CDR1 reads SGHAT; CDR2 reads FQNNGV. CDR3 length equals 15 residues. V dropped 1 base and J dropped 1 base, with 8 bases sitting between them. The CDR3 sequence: CASSLGRGSYNEQFF. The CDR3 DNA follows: TGTGCCAGCAGCTTAGGGAGGGGATCCTACAATGAGCAGTTCTTC.

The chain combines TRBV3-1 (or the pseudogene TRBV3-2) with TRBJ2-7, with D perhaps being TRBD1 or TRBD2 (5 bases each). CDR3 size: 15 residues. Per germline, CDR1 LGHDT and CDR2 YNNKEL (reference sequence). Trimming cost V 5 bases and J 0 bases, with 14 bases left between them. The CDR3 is CASSYGTVSSYEQYF. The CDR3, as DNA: TGTGCCAGCAGCTACGGGACCGTGAGCTCCTACGAGCAGTACTTC.

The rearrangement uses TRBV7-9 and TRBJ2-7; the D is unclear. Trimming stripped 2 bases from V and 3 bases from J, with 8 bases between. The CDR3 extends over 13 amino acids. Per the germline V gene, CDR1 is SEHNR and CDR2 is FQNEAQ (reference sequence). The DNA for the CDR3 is TGTGCCAGCAGCTTACTAGGCGGCTACGAGCAGTACTTC. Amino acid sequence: CASSLLGGYEQYF.

The CDR3 spells CASSQEWRQGTYEQYF. The CDR3, as DNA: TGTGCCAGCAGCCAAGAATGGCGGCAAGGAACCTACGAGCAGTACTTC. The rearrangement links TRBV4-2 to TRBJ2-7; D is unresolved. V was pared by 0 bases and J by 2 bases, with 14 bases between. The V gene's germline CDR1 is LGHNA and CDR2 YNFKEQ. The CDR3 sequence is 16 residues long.

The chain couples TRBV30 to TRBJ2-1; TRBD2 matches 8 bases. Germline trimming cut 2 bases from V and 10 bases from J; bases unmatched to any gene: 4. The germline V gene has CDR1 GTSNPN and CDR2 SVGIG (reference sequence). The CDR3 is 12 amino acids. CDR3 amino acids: CAWSLIAGEQFF. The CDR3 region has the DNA TGTGCCTGGAGTTTAATAGCGGGGGAGCAGTTCTTC.

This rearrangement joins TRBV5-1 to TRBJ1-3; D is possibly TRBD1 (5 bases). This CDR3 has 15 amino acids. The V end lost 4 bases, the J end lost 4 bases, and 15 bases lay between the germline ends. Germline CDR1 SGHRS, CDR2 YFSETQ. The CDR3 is CASSPGATAGNTIYF. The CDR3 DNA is TGCGCCAGCAGCCCCGGGGCCACGGCCGGAAACACCATATATTTT.

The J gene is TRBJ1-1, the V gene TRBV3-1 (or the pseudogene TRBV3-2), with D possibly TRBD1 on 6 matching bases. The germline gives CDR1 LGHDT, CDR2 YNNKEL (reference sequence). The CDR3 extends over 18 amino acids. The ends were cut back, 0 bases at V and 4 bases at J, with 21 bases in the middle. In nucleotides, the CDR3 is TGTGCCAGCAGCCAAGATCCGTCCCCCACAGGGCTGCCCACTGAAGCTTTCTTT. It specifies CASSQDPSPTGLPTEAFF.

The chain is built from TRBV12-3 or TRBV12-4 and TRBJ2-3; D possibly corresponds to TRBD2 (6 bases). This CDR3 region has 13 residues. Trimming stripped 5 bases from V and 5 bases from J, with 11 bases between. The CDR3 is CASSPIGGDTQYF. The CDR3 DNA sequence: TGTGCCAGCAGTCCCATCGGGGGAGATACGCAGTATTTT.

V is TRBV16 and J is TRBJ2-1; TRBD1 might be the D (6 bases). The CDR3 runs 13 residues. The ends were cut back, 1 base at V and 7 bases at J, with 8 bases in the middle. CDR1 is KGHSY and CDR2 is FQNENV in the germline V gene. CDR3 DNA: TGTGCCAGCAGCCAATTCCAGGGGAATGAGCAGTTCTTC. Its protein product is CASSQFQGNEQFF.

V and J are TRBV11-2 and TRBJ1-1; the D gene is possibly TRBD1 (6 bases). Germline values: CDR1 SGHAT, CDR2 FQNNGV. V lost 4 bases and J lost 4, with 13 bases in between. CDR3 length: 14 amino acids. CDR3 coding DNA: TGTGCCAGCAGCTCAGCAGGGGAAGGCACTGAAGCTTTCTTT. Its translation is CASSSAGEGTEAFF.

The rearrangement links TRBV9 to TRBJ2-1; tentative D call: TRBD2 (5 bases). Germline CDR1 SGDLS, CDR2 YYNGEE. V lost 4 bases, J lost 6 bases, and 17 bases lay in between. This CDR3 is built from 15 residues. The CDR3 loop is CASSPDPLVSNEQFF. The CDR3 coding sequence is TGTGCCAGCAGCCCCGACCCACTAGTTTCCAATGAGCAGTTCTTC.

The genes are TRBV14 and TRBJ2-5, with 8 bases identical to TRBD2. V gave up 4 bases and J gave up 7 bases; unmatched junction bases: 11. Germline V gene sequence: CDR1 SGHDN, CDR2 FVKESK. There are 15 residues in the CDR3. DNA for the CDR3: TGTGCCAGCAGCCGTCCGGGACTAGGGACCGGGACCCAGTACTTC. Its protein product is CASSRPGLGTGTQYF.

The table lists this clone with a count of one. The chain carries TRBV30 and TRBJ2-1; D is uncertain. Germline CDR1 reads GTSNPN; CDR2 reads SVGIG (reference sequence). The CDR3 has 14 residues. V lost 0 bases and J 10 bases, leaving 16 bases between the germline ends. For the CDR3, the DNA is TGTGCCTGGAGTGTACAACAACTGGCGAAGGAGCAGTTCTTC. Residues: CAWSVQQLAKEQFF.

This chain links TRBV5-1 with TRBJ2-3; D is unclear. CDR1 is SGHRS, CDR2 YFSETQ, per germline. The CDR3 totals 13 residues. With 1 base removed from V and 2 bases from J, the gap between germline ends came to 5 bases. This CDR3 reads CASSLQDTDTQYF. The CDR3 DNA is TGCGCCAGCAGCTTGCAGGACACAGATACGCAGTATTTT. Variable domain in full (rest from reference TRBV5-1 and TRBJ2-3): KAGVTQTPRYLIKTRGQQVTLSCSPISGHRSVSWYQQTPGQGLQFLFEYFSETQRNKGNFPGRFSGRQFSNSRSEMNVSTLELGDSALYLCASSLQDTDTQYFGPGTRLTVL.

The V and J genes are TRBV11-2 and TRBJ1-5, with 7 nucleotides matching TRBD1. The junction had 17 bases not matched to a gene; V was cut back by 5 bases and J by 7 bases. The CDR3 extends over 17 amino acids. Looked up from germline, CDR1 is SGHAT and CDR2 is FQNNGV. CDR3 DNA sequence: TGTGCCAGCAGCACTTTCGGGACAGTGGACGACGGGCAGCCCCAGCATTTT. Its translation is CASSTFGTVDDGQPQHF.

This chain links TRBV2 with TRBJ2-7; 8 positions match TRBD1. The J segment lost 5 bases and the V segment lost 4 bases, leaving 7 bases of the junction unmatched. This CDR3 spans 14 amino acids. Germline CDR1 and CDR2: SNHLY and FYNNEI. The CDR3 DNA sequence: TGTGCCAGCAGTGGGACAGGGTATGCCAACGAGCAGTACTTC. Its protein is CASSGTGYANEQYF.

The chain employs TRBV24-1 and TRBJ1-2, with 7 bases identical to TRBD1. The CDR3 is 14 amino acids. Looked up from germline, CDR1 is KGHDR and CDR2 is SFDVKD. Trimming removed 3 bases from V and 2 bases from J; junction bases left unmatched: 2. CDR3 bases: TGTGCCACCAGTGATAAGGGACAGAACTATGGCTACACCTTC. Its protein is CATSDKGQNYGYTF.

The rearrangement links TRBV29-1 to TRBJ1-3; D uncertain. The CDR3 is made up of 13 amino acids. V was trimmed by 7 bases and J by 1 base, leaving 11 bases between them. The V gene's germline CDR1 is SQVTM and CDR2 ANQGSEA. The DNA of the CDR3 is TGCAGCGGGTGGGGTGGGTCTGGAAACACCATATATTTT. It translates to CSGWGGSGNTIYF.

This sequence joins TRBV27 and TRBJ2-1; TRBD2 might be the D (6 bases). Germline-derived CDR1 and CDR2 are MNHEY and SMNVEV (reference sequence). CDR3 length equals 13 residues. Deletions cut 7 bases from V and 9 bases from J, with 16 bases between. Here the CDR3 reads CASTGDFGGEQFF. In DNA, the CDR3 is TGTGCCAGCACGGGGGACTTCGGGGGTGAGCAGTTCTTC.

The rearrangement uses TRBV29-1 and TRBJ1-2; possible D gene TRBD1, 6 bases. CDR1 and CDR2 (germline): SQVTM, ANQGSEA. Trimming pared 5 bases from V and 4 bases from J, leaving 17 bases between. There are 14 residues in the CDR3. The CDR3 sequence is CSVQQLARGYGYTF. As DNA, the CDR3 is TGCAGCGTTCAACAGCTAGCCAGGGGCTATGGCTACACCTTC. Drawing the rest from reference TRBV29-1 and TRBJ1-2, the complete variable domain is SAVISQKPSRDICQRGTSLTIQCQVDSQVTMMFWYRQQPGQSLTLIATANQGSEATYESGFVIDKFPISRPNLTFSTLTVSNMSPEDSSIYLCSVQQLARGYGYTFGSGTRLTVV.

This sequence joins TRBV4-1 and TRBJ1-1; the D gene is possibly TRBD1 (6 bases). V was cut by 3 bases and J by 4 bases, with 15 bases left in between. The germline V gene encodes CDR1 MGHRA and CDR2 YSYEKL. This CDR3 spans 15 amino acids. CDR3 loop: CASSHNRDGGTEAFF. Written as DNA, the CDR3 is TGCGCCAGCAGCCATAACAGGGATGGGGGCACTGAAGCTTTCTTT.

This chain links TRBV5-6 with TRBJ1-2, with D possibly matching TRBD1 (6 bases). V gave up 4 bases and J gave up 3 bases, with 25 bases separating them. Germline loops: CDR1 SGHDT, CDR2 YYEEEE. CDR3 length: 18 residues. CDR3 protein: CASSLWGAPHPGYYGYTF. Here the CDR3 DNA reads TGTGCCAGCAGCCTTTGGGGGGCTCCTCACCCGGGGTACTATGGCTACACCTTC.

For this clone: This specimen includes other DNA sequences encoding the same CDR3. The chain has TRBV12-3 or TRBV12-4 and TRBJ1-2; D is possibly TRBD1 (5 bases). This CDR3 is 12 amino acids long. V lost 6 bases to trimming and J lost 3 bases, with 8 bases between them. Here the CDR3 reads CASSGGDYGYTF. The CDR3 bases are TGTGCCAGCAGCGGGGGAGACTATGGCTACACCTTC.

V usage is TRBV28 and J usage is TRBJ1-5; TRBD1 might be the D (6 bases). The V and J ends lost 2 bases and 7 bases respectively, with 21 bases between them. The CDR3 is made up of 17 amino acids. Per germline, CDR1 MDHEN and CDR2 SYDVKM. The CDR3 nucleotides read TGTGCCAGCAGTTTACCTGTACAGGGCAGGATAAACCAGCCCCAGCATTTT. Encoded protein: CASSLPVQGRINQPQHF.

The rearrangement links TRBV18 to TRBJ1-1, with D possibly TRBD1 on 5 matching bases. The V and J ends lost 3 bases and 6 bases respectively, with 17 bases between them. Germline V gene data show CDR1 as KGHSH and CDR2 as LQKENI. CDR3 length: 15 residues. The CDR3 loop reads CASSPLEGGGAEAFF. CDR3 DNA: TGTGCCAGCTCACCCCTAGAGGGCGGGGGGGCTGAAGCTTTCTTT.

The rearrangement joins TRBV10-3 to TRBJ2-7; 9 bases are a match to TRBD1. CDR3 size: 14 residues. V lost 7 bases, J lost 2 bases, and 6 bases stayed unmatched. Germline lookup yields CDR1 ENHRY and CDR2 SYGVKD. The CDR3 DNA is TGTGCCATCACCGAAGGACAGGGGACCTACGAGCAGTACTTC. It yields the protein CAITEGQGTYEQYF.

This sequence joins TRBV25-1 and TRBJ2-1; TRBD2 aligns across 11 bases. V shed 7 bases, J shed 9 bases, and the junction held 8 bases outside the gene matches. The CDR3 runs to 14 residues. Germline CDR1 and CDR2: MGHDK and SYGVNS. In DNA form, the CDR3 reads TGTGCCAGCACTACGGCTAGCGGGGGGAGTGAGCAGTTCTTC. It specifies CASTTASGGSEQFF.

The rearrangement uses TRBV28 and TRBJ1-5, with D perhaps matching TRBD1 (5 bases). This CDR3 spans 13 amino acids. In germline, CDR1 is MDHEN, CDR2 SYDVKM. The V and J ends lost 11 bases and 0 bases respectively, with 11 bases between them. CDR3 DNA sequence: TGTGCCGCCGGGGGGAATAGCAATCAGCCCCAGCATTTT. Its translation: CAAGGNSNQPQHF.

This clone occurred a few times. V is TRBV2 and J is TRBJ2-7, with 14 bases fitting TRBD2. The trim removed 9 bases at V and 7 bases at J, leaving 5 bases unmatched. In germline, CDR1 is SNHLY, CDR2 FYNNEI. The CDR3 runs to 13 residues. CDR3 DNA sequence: TGTGCCAGGGGGACTAGCGGGAGTAGGGAGCAGTACTTC. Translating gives CARGTSGSREQYF.

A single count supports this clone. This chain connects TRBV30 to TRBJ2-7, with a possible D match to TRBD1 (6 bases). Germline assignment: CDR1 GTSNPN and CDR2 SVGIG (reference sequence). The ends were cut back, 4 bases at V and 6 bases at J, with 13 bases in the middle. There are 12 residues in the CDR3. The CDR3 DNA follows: TGTGCCTGGACCAAAATAGGGGGCGAGCAGTACTTC. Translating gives CAWTKIGGEQYF. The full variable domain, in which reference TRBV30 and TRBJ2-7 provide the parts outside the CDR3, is SQTIHQWPATLVQPVGSPLSLECTVEGTSNPNLYWYRQAAGRGLQLLFYSVGIGQISSEVPQNLSASRPQDRQFILSSKKLLLSDSGFYLCAWTKIGGEQYFGPGTRLTVT.